A single sample gave rise to the 10 T cell receptor beta chains below, sequenced in a study of shared clonotypes between healthy human individuals. Clones were read by immunoSEQ multiplex PCR, and TCRdb kept only the in-frame ones, dropping some. The sample includes under 1,100,000 clones, approximately 72% of them seen just once. Sequenced sample: memory CD4+ T cells sorted from blood. The subset denotes: CD45RA-negative fraction. The receptors were gathered from a man aged 18 to 29 in good health.

The chain has TRBV18 and TRBJ1-3, with 8 bases matching TRBD1. The CDR3 is made up of 15 amino acids. Germline V gene sequence: CDR1 KGHSH, CDR2 LQKENI. V was pared by 4 bases and J by 2 bases, with 4 bases of the junction left unmatched. The CDR3 is CASSQTTGAGNTIYF. Written as DNA, the CDR3 is TGTGCCAGCTCACAGACGACAGGGGCTGGAAACACCATATATTTT.

In nucleotides, the CDR3 is TGTGCCAGCAACGAACAGGGGGCATCCTACGAGCAGTACTTC. The encoded protein is CASNEQGASYEQYF. The rearrangement joins TRBV6-5 to TRBJ2-7; TRBD1 matches at 9 bases. Germline CDR1 and CDR2: MNHEY and SVGAGI. The CDR3 loop spans 14 amino acids. Trimming took 7 bases from V and 1 from J; bases not matched to a gene: 5.

The gene calls are TRBV2 and TRBJ1-3; D gene unclear. CDR1 is SNHLY and CDR2 is FYNNEI in the germline V gene. This CDR3 has 15 amino acids. Trimming pared 6 bases from V and 0 bases from J, leaving 12 bases between. CDR3 nucleotides: TGTGCCAGCAGCACTGGACGGAGCTCTGGAAACACCATATATTTT. This translates into CASSTGRSSGNTIYF.

A note on this clone: The sample contains more than one DNA sequence encoding this CDR3. V gene TRBV5-1 combines with J gene TRBJ1-3; D gene uncertain. The length of the CDR3 is 13 residues. Looked up from germline, CDR1 is SGHRS and CDR2 is YFSETQ. The germline V and J ends were trimmed by 0 bases and 4 bases, with 5 bases remaining between them. The chain's CDR3 is CASSLDGGNTIYF. The CDR3 DNA is TGCGCCAGCAGCTTGGATGGGGGAAACACCATATATTTT.

This clone occurred once. The V call is TRBV9, the J call TRBJ2-2, with D unclear. The CDR3 loop spans 13 amino acids. From germline, CDR1 is SGDLS and CDR2 YYNGEE. Trimming pared 3 bases from V and 8 bases from J, leaving 11 bases between. The CDR3: CASSGAGFGELFF. The CDR3, as DNA: TGTGCCAGCAGCGGCGCAGGTTTTGGGGAGCTGTTTTTT.

This clone was seen only once. A read error is likely here: a far larger clone is one base away. This sample also contains other DNA sequences that code for the same CDR3. This sequence joins TRBV7-3 and TRBJ1-3; D gene uncertain. V lost 4 bases and J lost 4, with 2 bases in between. This CDR3 is 11 amino acids long. The germline V gene encodes CDR1 SGHTA and CDR2 FQGTGA. The CDR3 sequence is CASSSGNTIYF. The CDR3 nucleotides are TGTGCCAGCAGCTCCGGAAACACCATATATTTT.

In its sample, this clone was seen a few times. This chain joins TRBV30 and TRBJ1-5; 7 nucleotides agree with TRBD1. This CDR3 has 14 amino acids. Germline lookup yields CDR1 GTSNPN and CDR2 SVGIG (reference sequence). Trimming took 4 bases from V and 4 from J; bases not matched to a gene: 7. CDR3 region: CAWKGDSQNQPQHF. In DNA, the CDR3 is TGTGCCTGGAAGGGGGACAGCCAAAATCAGCCCCAGCATTTT.

The V gene is TRBV5-6, the J gene TRBJ2-5; D is unresolved. The tail of the sequence fits TRBJ2-7 better, so the J call may be wrong. CDR1 SGHDT and CDR2 YYEEEE come from the germline V gene. CDR3 size: 14 residues. CDR3: CASSPVTTPYEQYF. CDR3 DNA: TGTGCCAGCAGTCCCGTAACGACGCCCTACGAGCAGTACTTC.

This sequence joins TRBV12-2 and TRBJ2-6. TRBV12-2 is assigned pseudogene status. The CDR3 sequence is 17 residues long. In DNA, the CDR3 is TGTGCAAGGGTGTTTAGGTTTACGGCCTCTGGGGCCAACGTCCTGACTTTC. This encodes CARVFRFTASGANVLTF.

Remarks on this clone: One end of the junction does not line up with germline, which may come from a read error. The chain has TRBV5-4 and TRBJ1-5; no clear D. This CDR3 has 12 amino acids. Germline loops: CDR1 SGHNT, CDR2 YYREEE (reference sequence). The CDR3 sequence is CATSVGNQPQHF. Written as DNA, the CDR3 is TGTGCCACCAGCGTAGGCAATCAGCCCCAGCATTTT.